These T cell receptor beta chains were read from a single sample in a study of CD8 T cells in Susac syndrome. TCRdb passed the immunoSEQ multiplex PCR reads through MiXCR, listing each CDR3 protein once. The data hold under 80,000 distinct CDR3 sequences, with about 93% observed a single time. Input material: CD4+ T cells from PBMCs. These receptors originate from a human donor with Susac syndrome. CDR3s include the opening cysteine and the closing phenylalanine or tryptophan. The order of the fields is D gene, V gene, clone size, J gene, CDR3 protein, CDR3 DNA. A D gene is named only where the DNA matches it firmly. Not every row has a clone size; where given, it reads once, few, many or a size class.

d_gene: .
v_gene: TRBV5-1
abundance: .
j_gene: TRBJ2-7
CDR3aa: CASSLDIASYEQYF
CDR3nt: TGCGCCAGCAGCTTGGATATAGCTTCCTACGAGCAGTACTTC

d_gene: .
v_gene: TRBV7-2
abundance: .
j_gene: TRBJ1-5
CDR3aa: CASSFANNQPQHF
CDR3nt: TGTGCCAGCAGCTTTGCCAACAATCAGCCCCAGCATTTT

d_gene: .
v_gene: TRBV6-2/TRBV6-3
abundance: .
j_gene: TRBJ2-7
CDR3aa: CASSYDGTYEQYF
CDR3nt: TGTGCCAGCAGTTACGACGGGACCTACGAGCAGTACTTC

d_gene: .
v_gene: TRBV3-1
abundance: .
j_gene: TRBJ1-2
CDR3aa: CASSQPGPKATF
CDR3nt: TGTGCCAGCAGCCAACCTGGTCCTAAGGCCACCTTC

d_gene: .
v_gene: TRBV7-2
abundance: once
j_gene: TRBJ2-1
CDR3aa: CASSLAPSSSYNEQFF
CDR3nt: TGTGCCAGCAGCTTAGCTCCTAGCAGTTCCTACAATGAGCAGTTCTTC

d_gene: .
v_gene: TRBV29-1
abundance: .
j_gene: TRBJ2-5
CDR3aa: CSVVRALGPETQYF
CDR3nt: TGCAGCGTTGTGAGAGCTCTAGGTCCGGAGACCCAGTACTTC

d_gene: .
v_gene: TRBV7-9
abundance: .
j_gene: TRBJ1-3
CDR3aa: CASTPPSTKNTIYF
CDR3nt: TGTGCCAGCACCCCACCTTCGACGAAAAACACCATATATTTT

d_gene: TRBD1
v_gene: TRBV18
abundance: .
j_gene: TRBJ2-2
CDR3aa: CASSPRGQGIAGELFF
CDR3nt: TGTGCCAGCTCACCAAGAGGACAGGGGATCGCCGGGGAGCTGTTTTTT

d_gene: .
v_gene: TRBV6-2/TRBV6-3
abundance: .
j_gene: TRBJ2-1
CDR3aa: CASSFHRDINEQFF
CDR3nt: TGTGCCAGCAGTTTTCACAGGGATATCAATGAGCAGTTCTTC

d_gene: .
v_gene: TRBV5-1
abundance: .
j_gene: TRBJ2-1
CDR3aa: CASSLARTAGGDEQFF
CDR3nt: TGCGCCAGCAGCTTGGCGCGGACAGCGGGTGGGGATGAGCAGTTCTTC

d_gene: .
v_gene: TRBV5-1
abundance: once
j_gene: TRBJ2-3
CDR3aa: CASSLAPLTGTDTQYF
CDR3nt: TGCGCCAGCAGCTTGGCTCCCTTGACAGGCACAGATACGCAGTATTTT

d_gene: TRBD1
v_gene: TRBV7-2
abundance: .
j_gene: TRBJ2-7
CDR3aa: CASSPSRDRGREQYF
CDR3nt: TGTGCCAGCAGCCCATCCCGGGACAGGGGGCGCGAGCAGTACTTC

d_gene: TRBD1
v_gene: TRBV18
abundance: .
j_gene: TRBJ2-2
CDR3aa: CASSLGTGSGGELFF
CDR3nt: TGTGCCAGCTCCCTAGGGACAGGGAGTGGCGGGGAGCTGTTTTTT

d_gene: .
v_gene: TRBV10-3
abundance: .
j_gene: TRBJ2-1
CDR3aa: CAIRQGNNEQFF
CDR3nt: TGTGCCATCAGGCAGGGTAACAATGAGCAGTTCTTC

d_gene: .
v_gene: TRBV7-9
abundance: .
j_gene: TRBJ2-7
CDR3aa: CASSLWDTDYEQYF
CDR3nt: TGTGCCAGCAGCTTGTGGGACACGGACTACGAGCAGTACTTC

d_gene: TRBD2
v_gene: TRBV5-4
abundance: once
j_gene: TRBJ2-7
CDR3aa: CASSPTSGGSYEQYF
CDR3nt: TGTGCCAGCAGCCCGACTAGCGGGGGCTCCTACGAGCAGTACTTC

d_gene: .
v_gene: TRBV3-1
abundance: .
j_gene: TRBJ2-4
CDR3aa: CASSQEENRLTKNIQYF
CDR3nt: TGTGCCAGCAGCCAAGAAGAAAACCGGTTAACCAAAAACATTCAGTACTTC

d_gene: TRBD1
v_gene: TRBV6-2/TRBV6-3
abundance: .
j_gene: TRBJ2-1
CDR3aa: CASSSRRGGQSSYNEQFF
CDR3nt: TGTGCCAGCAGTTCCCGACGAGGGGGCCAAAGCTCCTACAATGAGCAGTTCTTC

d_gene: TRBD1
v_gene: TRBV7-2
abundance: .
j_gene: TRBJ1-4
CDR3aa: CASSVGTAHNEKLFF
CDR3nt: TGTGCCAGCAGCGTCGGGACAGCGCATAATGAAAAACTGTTTTTT

d_gene: TRBD2
v_gene: TRBV4-1
abundance: .
j_gene: TRBJ2-1
CDR3aa: CASSQRALKTGTSLVNEQFF
CDR3nt: TGCGCCAGCAGCCAAAGGGCCTTAAAGACCGGGACTAGTTTGGTCAATGAGCAGTTCTTC

d_gene: .
v_gene: TRBV7-2
abundance: .
j_gene: TRBJ2-3
CDR3aa: CASSPTLGLGTDTQYF
CDR3nt: TGTGCCAGCAGCCCAACGCTAGGGTTGGGCACAGATACGCAGTATTTT

d_gene: .
v_gene: TRBV2
abundance: .
j_gene: TRBJ2-5
CDR3aa: CASSETRETQYF
CDR3nt: TGTGCCAGCAGTGAAACTCGAGAGACCCAGTACTTC

d_gene: .
v_gene: TRBV7-9
abundance: .
j_gene: TRBJ2-3
CDR3aa: CASSLAVSGAGTDTQYF
CDR3nt: TGTGCCAGCAGCTTAGCAGTCTCGGGAGCGGGCACAGATACGCAGTATTTT

d_gene: .
v_gene: TRBV6-5
abundance: .
j_gene: TRBJ2-3
CDR3aa: CASRPPSGTDTQYF
CDR3nt: TGTGCCAGCAGACCGCCTAGCGGCACAGATACGCAGTATTTT

d_gene: .
v_gene: TRBV6-2/TRBV6-3
abundance: .
j_gene: TRBJ2-2
CDR3aa: CASSYLTTGELFF
CDR3nt: TGTGCCAGCAGTTACTTAACTACCGGGGAGCTGTTTTTT

d_gene: .
v_gene: TRBV7-9
abundance: .
j_gene: TRBJ2-5
CDR3aa: CASSLDSTPETQYF
CDR3nt: TGTGCCAGCAGCTTAGACTCCACCCCCGAGACCCAGTACTTC

d_gene: .
v_gene: TRBV29-1
abundance: .
j_gene: TRBJ2-3
CDR3aa: CSTPGQVITDTQYF
CDR3nt: TGCAGCACTCCCGGTCAGGTGATCACAGATACGCAGTATTTT

d_gene: .
v_gene: TRBV5-1
abundance: .
j_gene: TRBJ1-1
CDR3aa: CASSPAGKREAFF
CDR3nt: TGCGCCAGCAGCCCGGCGGGGAAACGTGAAGCTTTCTTT

d_gene: TRBD2
v_gene: TRBV12-3/TRBV12-4
abundance: .
j_gene: TRBJ2-7
CDR3aa: CASGYSGSSYEQYF
CDR3nt: TGTGCCAGCGGATATAGCGGGAGCTCCTACGAGCAGTACTTC

d_gene: .
v_gene: TRBV7-9
abundance: once
j_gene: TRBJ1-6
CDR3aa: CASSSGQYNSPLHF
CDR3nt: TGTGCCAGCAGCTCAGGACAGTATAATTCACCCCTCCACTTT

d_gene: .
v_gene: TRBV7-6
abundance: .
j_gene: TRBJ2-3
CDR3aa: CASSLSARTDTQYF
CDR3nt: TGTGCCAGCAGCCTCTCGGCCCGCACAGATACGCAGTATTTT

d_gene: TRBD1
v_gene: TRBV6-1
abundance: .
j_gene: TRBJ1-2
CDR3aa: CASRGQGGQWYGYTF
CDR3nt: TGTGCCAGCAGGGGTCAGGGGGGACAATGGTATGGCTACACCTTC

d_gene: .
v_gene: TRBV6-5
abundance: .
j_gene: TRBJ1-6
CDR3aa: CASSYPGSPLHF
CDR3nt: TGTGCCAGCAGTTACCCTGGTTCACCCCTCCACTTT

d_gene: .
v_gene: TRBV19
abundance: .
j_gene: TRBJ1-5
CDR3aa: CASSISLGIRKPQHF
CDR3nt: TGTGCCAGTAGTATATCCCTGGGGATTAGGAAGCCCCAGCATTTT

d_gene: TRBD2
v_gene: TRBV29-1
abundance: .
j_gene: TRBJ2-1
CDR3aa: CSGSPSGSNEQFF
CDR3nt: TGCAGCGGGTCCCCAAGCGGGAGCAATGAGCAGTTCTTC

d_gene: TRBD2
v_gene: TRBV6-1
abundance: .
j_gene: TRBJ2-1
CDR3aa: CASSGRLAGGYNEQFF
CDR3nt: TGTGCCAGCAGTGGTCGCCTAGCGGGGGGCTACAATGAGCAGTTCTTC

d_gene: .
v_gene: TRBV5-1
abundance: .
j_gene: TRBJ2-3
CDR3aa: CASRSGPRDTQYF
CDR3nt: TGCGCCAGCAGGAGCGGTCCCAGGGATACGCAGTATTTT

d_gene: TRBD2
v_gene: TRBV12-3/TRBV12-4
abundance: .
j_gene: TRBJ2-2
CDR3aa: CASRSGTSGRAGELFF
CDR3nt: TGTGCCAGCAGATCCGGGACTAGCGGGAGGGCCGGGGAGCTGTTTTTT

d_gene: .
v_gene: TRBV12-3/TRBV12-4
abundance: .
j_gene: TRBJ1-6
CDR3aa: CASSSPRGQANSPLHF
CDR3nt: TGTGCCAGCAGTTCCCCCCGGGGTCAGGCTAATTCACCCCTCCACTTT

d_gene: .
v_gene: TRBV2
abundance: .
j_gene: TRBJ1-1
CDR3aa: CASSRDGNTEAFF
CDR3nt: TGTGCCAGCAGTCGAGACGGGAACACTGAAGCTTTCTTT

d_gene: .
v_gene: TRBV7-9
abundance: .
j_gene: TRBJ2-1
CDR3aa: CASSLQGNEQFF
CDR3nt: TGTGCCAGCAGCCTCCAGGGAAATGAGCAGTTCTTC

d_gene: TRBD2
v_gene: TRBV4-3
abundance: once
j_gene: TRBJ2-1
CDR3aa: CASSATSGSFVQFF
CDR3nt: TGCGCCAGCAGCGCGACTAGCGGGAGTTTTGTGCAGTTCTTC

d_gene: .
v_gene: TRBV19
abundance: .
j_gene: TRBJ2-1
CDR3aa: CASRAAGRGEQFF
CDR3nt: TGTGCCAGTAGAGCGGCGGGGCGGGGTGAGCAGTTCTTC

d_gene: .
v_gene: TRBV20-1
abundance: .
j_gene: TRBJ2-5
CDR3aa: CSASIGAKQETQYF
CDR3nt: TGCAGTGCTAGTATTGGGGCTAAGCAAGAGACCCAGTACTTC

d_gene: .
v_gene: TRBV12-3/TRBV12-4
abundance: .
j_gene: TRBJ2-7
CDR3aa: CASSFSRASYEQYF
CDR3nt: TGTGCCAGCAGTTTTTCCCGAGCCTCCTACGAGCAGTACTTC

d_gene: TRBD2
v_gene: TRBV5-1
abundance: .
j_gene: TRBJ2-5
CDR3aa: CASSSRIAGVGETQYF
CDR3nt: TGCGCCAGCAGCTCCCGGATAGCGGGAGTCGGTGAGACCCAGTACTTC

d_gene: TRBD1
v_gene: TRBV12-3/TRBV12-4
abundance: .
j_gene: TRBJ2-3
CDR3aa: CASSWGQGWSTDTQYF
CDR3nt: TGTGCCAGCAGTTGGGGACAGGGATGGAGCACAGATACGCAGTATTTT

d_gene: TRBD1
v_gene: TRBV30
abundance: .
j_gene: TRBJ2-3
CDR3aa: CAWRTGQIIGTDTQYF
CDR3nt: TGTGCCTGGAGAACGGGACAGATAATAGGGACAGATACGCAGTATTTT